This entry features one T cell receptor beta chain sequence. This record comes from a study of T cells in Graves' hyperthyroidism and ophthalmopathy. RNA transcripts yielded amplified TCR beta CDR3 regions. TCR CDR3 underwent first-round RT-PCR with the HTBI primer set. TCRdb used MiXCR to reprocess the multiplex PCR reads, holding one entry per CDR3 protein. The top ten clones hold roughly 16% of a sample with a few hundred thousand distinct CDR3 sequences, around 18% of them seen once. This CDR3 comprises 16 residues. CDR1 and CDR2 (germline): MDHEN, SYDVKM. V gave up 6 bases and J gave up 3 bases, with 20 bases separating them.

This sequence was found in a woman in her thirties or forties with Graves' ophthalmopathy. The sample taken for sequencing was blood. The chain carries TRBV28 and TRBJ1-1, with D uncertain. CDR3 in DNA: TGTGCCAGCAGATACCGACGGACGATTTCTTACACTGAAGCTTTCTTT. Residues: CASRYRRTISYTEAFF.